The clone carrying this T cell receptor (beta chain) was recorded a few times. Its antigen remains unknown. The intended depth for sequencing was 1 in 200,000 to 1 in 1 million T cells. Profiling relied on immunoSEQ multiplex PCR, and the TCRdb table lists in-frame clones only, not all of them. The data hold around 97,000 clones, with about 78% observed a single time. This CDR3 contains 12 residues. V shed 7 bases and J 6 bases; nucleotides not matched to a gene: 3. Germline V gives CDR1 SGDLS, CDR2 YYNGEE. The data derive from a study of cytotoxic CD8 clonotypes in ibrutinib-treated CLL. Study information: The response samples were taken once patients had been treated for a median of about 12 months, range 6 to 36. Study-wide points: Sampling of sustained-remission and progressing patients occurred at differing times.

Sequencing was performed on PBMCs, taken after 12 months of ibrutinib treatment. This chain links TRBV9 with TRBJ2-1, with 8 bases identical to TRBD1. The receptor's source is a human donor with chronic lymphocytic leukemia. In nucleotides, the CDR3 is TGTGCCAGCGGACAGGGCGGCAATGAGCAGTTCTTC. It yields the protein CASGQGGNEQFF.